This paragraph covers one TCR beta chain sequence. This sample was taken from a study of T cells after yellow fever vaccination. Looked up from germline, CDR1 is SGDLS and CDR2 is YYNGEE. This CDR3 is built from 15 residues. V shed 2 bases, J shed 2 bases, and the junction held 3 bases outside the gene matches. TCRdb reprocessed the 5' RACE reads with MiXCR, giving one entry per CDR3 protein. The table shows approximately 74,000 distinct CDR3 sequences, with around 6.5% occurring only once. The V gene is TRBV9, the J gene TRBJ2-1; the match to TRBD1 covers 8 bases. This TCR came from a man younger than 35 who received the YFV17D yellow fever vaccine. This sample comprised CD8+ T cells sorted from PBMCs, obtained 5 days after the first yellow fever vaccination. For the CDR3, the DNA is TGTGCCAGCAGCGTGCAGGGGGCCACCTACAATGAGCAGTTCTTC. Protein product: CASSVQGATYNEQFF.